The present entry profiles one T cell receptor beta chain with its context. The antigen it binds to is not known. The input lacks base qualities; no much larger clone sits a single base away. The sample belongs to a study of cytomegalovirus exposure and HLA in healthy donors (TCRdb year 2017). As for the study more broadly: In an earlier analysis of 587 of the donors, approximately 260 Gb of sequence data and 117 million unique TCR beta sequences from about 179 million T cells were reported. Roughly 300 gigabases of sequencing data and 70 million to 85 million unique TCR sequences were included in an early release covering about 600 HLA-typed donors. The genetic ancestry cluster associated with self-reported Caucasian donors included 81% of the roughly 410 genotyped donors. The study aimed to test whether signatures of past pathogen exposure could be identified by cataloging public T cell receptors. The study used immunosequencing to profile the T cell repertoires of under 700 subjects and linked those repertoires to cytomegalovirus serostatus. A separate validation cohort of about 110 different subjects was used in addition to the 666-subject first cohort. To predict cytomegalovirus infection status, the study brought together high-throughput TCR immunosequencing, statistical association of individual TCRs with disease status, and machine learning. In a later analysis, previously published TCR beta repertoires from about 670 donors were re-analyzed and high-resolution HLA genotyping was added so that TCR occurrence patterns could be studied. The later analysis used no new phenotypic data to find candidate immune exposures, relying instead on TCR beta sequences and their occurrence across donors. To decide whether each TCR beta V gene segment behaved as functional or pseudogenic, an earlier analysis of some 570 of the donors relied on high-throughput TCR beta sequencing. Donor age, sex, ethnicity and CMV serostatus were compiled alongside the repertoire data. A later genetic analysis took genome-wide SNP genotypes for about three fifths of the roughly 700 donors and used that subset as a discovery cohort. All discovery cohort repertoires had been generated using a single sequencing platform. Class I and class II HLA loci were covered by the typing at four-digit resolution. The number of typed donors differed by locus: about 620-630 for A, B, C, DRB1 and DQB1; some 500 for DQA1; approximately 600 for DPA1; and roughly 470 for DPB1. Because of strong linkage in the cohort, roughly five DR-DQ haplotypes were treated as single units for association and clustering. Among 398 genotyped donors of the cohort, an average of around 240,000 unique TCR beta nucleotide sequences were sequenced per donor, roughly a sixth of them non-productive.

Libraries were prepared through the immunoSEQ multiplex PCR assay. The multiplex PCR relied on a mix of 60 forward primers for TCR Vbeta segments and 13 reverse primers for TCR Jbeta segments. The CDR3 region of rearranged TCR beta genes was amplified from genomic DNA by a multiplex PCR assay. The Illumina HiSeq System was used to sequence the amplified TCR beta libraries as 87-base-pair reads. The authors' analysis ran thus. Across the 500 to 850 repertoires, a later analysis counted approximately 83 million unique TCR beta chains, around 11 million of which were shared by at least two donors. Raw reads were error-corrected and collapsed into unique sequences by a nearest-neighbor algorithm in which closely related sequences were merged to remove PCR and sequencing errors. To assign V, D and J gene segments, CDR3 sequences were aligned to IMGT reference sequences. Each retained sequence needed at least a six-nucleotide match to both a V gene segment and a J gene segment. Rearrangements were called productive when the CDR3 lacked stop codons and stayed in frame with V and J; all others were non-productive. CDR3 was defined according to IMGT convention as the region running from the second conserved V-encoded cysteine to the conserved J-encoded phenylalanine. The earlier analysis of roughly 590 of the donors excluded any sequence lacking an unambiguous match to a single V gene segment. In an earlier analysis of roughly 600 of the donors, a V segment was called functional when productive rearrangements were above 56.7%, and segregating when the standard deviation between donors exceeded 5%. A statistical classification framework was built to diagnose cytomegalovirus status from the catalog of TCR beta chain sequences. In a later analysis, V and J genes were assigned by comparing TCR nucleotide sequences against IMGT/GENE-DB human TR gene sequences. A later analysis assigned CDR3 sequences and most-parsimonious VDJ recombination scenarios with the TCRdist pipeline. In a later analysis, each TCR beta chain was defined by its CDR3 amino acid sequence together with its V-gene family, and reads lacking a unique V-gene family were excluded. As a way to deal with suspected cross-contamination and a sequencing artifact, a later analysis dropped approximately 570 nucleotide sequences that were highly shared and had low generation probability. For each public chain, a later analysis derived a clonal expansion index from normalized ranks of inferred template counts within each repertoire. In a later analysis, generation probabilities were computed using a VDJ recombination model fitted to out-of-frame rearrangements, and the results were checked against IGoR. In a later analysis, hypergeometric tests were used to score TCR-TCR, TCR-HLA and TCR-CMV co-occurrence, with a repertoire-size bias correction applied to TCR pairs. In a later analysis, false discovery rates were estimated by permuting HLA or CMV assignments 20 times. In a later analysis, co-occurring TCRs were grouped with DBSCAN, and TCRdist sequence similarity was added when clustering was performed within HLA-allele-positive subsets. Repertoires with fewer than 30,000 or more than 120,000 public chains were left out of co-occurrence clustering, as were five repertoires with anomalous nucleotide sharing. The table was pulled from immuneACCESS by TCRdb, which kept in-frame rearrangements only. Such tables lose some clones; where checked, under half of the loss comes from unresolved V genes, and the rest has no known cause. That table furnishes V, J and clone size, whereas the DNA furnished D and trimming. The sample contains some 160,000 clones, 65% to 85% of them found a single time. The ten largest clonotypes hold 1% to 1.5% of the sample.

General conclusions and limits of the study: Roughly uniform sequencing depth across donors was assumed in presence/absence analyses, although this assumption may not hold. Because some donors lacked HLA typing at each locus, the association tests relied only on the typed subset. According to a later genetic analysis, donors in an Asian-associated ancestry cluster had fewer N-insertions in productive TCRs than the approximately 690-donor mean. Compared with equally common non-associated chains, HLA-associated TCR beta chains in a later analysis were more clonally expanded and had lower generation probabilities. In a later analysis, the rate of TCR association differed among HLA loci, with DRB1 alleles having the most associated TCRs and HLA-C alleles having the fewest. The 87-base-pair reads could not distinguish some IMGT-functional V segments, including TRBV6-2 and TRBV6-3, so those segments were excluded. Linkage disequilibrium might explain the correlated functional status among segregating V segments, but an unknown experimental factor could not be ruled out. Broadly in line with IMGT annotations, most TCR beta V segments showed up in productive rearrangements about 90% or about 30% of the time in an earlier analysis of roughly 590 of the donors. Most CMV-associated TCR beta chains appeared to be HLA-restricted in a later analysis, and the HLA associations seemed to be driven largely by CMV exposure. The earlier analysis of some 540 of the donors excluded seventeen rarely observed V segments, including chromosome 9 orphons, because counts were too low. A further reported finding was that TCR beta sequences accurately predicted the HLA-A and HLA-B alleles for most subjects in the first cohort. A cluster of highly shared sequence variants was judged likely to be a technical artifact of the sequencing pipeline. A later genetic analysis associated a missense DCLRE1C variant with V-gene and J-gene trimming of TCR beta chains, and an independent cohort replicated the association. According to the authors, the approach could potentially be generalized to other disease states and immunological phenotypes. A total of 150 or so TCR beta chains were listed by the study as associated with cytomegalovirus. CMV serostatus was the only immune exposure information available for the cohort. Specific HLA alleles were associated with some 15,000 TCR beta sequences at a false discovery rate of 0.05 in a later analysis. Only TCR beta chains were sequenced in this cohort, and the absence of alpha or paired-chain data limited detectable features. A few of the identified cytomegalovirus-associated TCR beta chains were confirmed in vitro to be specific for cytomegalovirus antigens. Assigning TCR associations to individual alleles was difficult when HLA alleles, especially DR and DQ, strongly co-occurred. In both the original and validation cohorts, the classifier was reported to diagnose cytomegalovirus status with high specificity and sensitivity. Most TCR sequences were seen in very few donors, while some public TCRs were found in many individuals. According to a later analysis, parvovirus B19, influenza, CMV and Epstein-Barr virus appeared linked to several top co-occurrence clusters.

Trimming accounts for 5 bases at V and 0 bases at J, while the number of junction bases matched to no gene is 10. CDR1 and CDR2 were assigned from the germline V gene (reference sequence) as SEHNR and FQNEAQ. The CDR3, cysteine through phenylalanine, is 17 amino acids long. The CDR3 DNA has 51 bases and is translated from base 1. In total, just over 650 healthy bone marrow donors made up the cohort. At the time of sampling, all cohort members were nominally healthy, though unrecorded immune exposures were likely present. The donor was CMV seropositive and was included in the group of 290 or so seropositive cohort members. Each donor provided a peripheral blood sample, and peripheral blood mononuclear cells were used for TCR beta sequencing. The Qiagen DNeasy Blood Extraction Kit was used to extract genomic DNA from the blood cell samples.

The clonotype was recovered from a man aged 45-60 years in good health and CMV-seropositive. Source material: PBMCs. Rearrangement joined TRBV7-9 to TRBJ1-1, with 9 middle bases fitting TRBD1. DNA sequence: TGTGCCAGCAGCCGCCTCTGGACAGGGGTCCTGAACACTGAAGCTTTCTTT. Its protein product is CASSRLWTGVLNTEAFF.